The 25 T cell receptor beta chains listed next were all sequenced from one sample in a study of shared clonotypes between healthy human individuals. Profiling relied on immunoSEQ multiplex PCR, and the TCRdb table lists in-frame clones only, not all of them. The data contain roughly 380,000 clones, 90% to 97% of them singletons. The specimen was memory CD8+ T cells sorted from blood. As to subset: CD45RO+ cells pooled with CCR7-negative TemRA cells. The source of these receptors is a man aged 25 to 45 in good health.

V gene TRBV2 combines with J gene TRBJ2-7; no reliable D call. The CDR3 has 13 amino acids. The V end lost 2 bases, the J end lost 12 bases, and 17 bases lay between the germline ends. The germline V gene encodes CDR1 SNHLY and CDR2 FYNNEI. CDR3: CASSESSHSVWYF. The CDR3 DNA sequence: TGTGCCAGCAGTGAAAGTTCCCATTCCGTGTGGTACTTC.

This chain uses TRBV2 with TRBJ1-2; D call uncertain. V was shortened by 7 bases and J by 6 bases, with 18 bases between the two germline ends. Germline loops: CDR1 SNHLY, CDR2 FYNNEI. The CDR3 is 14 amino acids. The CDR3 bases are TGTGCCAGCATTCTCGGCCTTAAGGCGGATGGCTACACCTTC. Its protein product is CASILGLKADGYTF.

To note about this clone: Other nucleotide sequences in the sample specify the same CDR3. J is TRBJ2-3 and V is TRBV19; D possibly corresponds to TRBD2 (6 bases). V was pared by 3 bases and J by 2 bases, with 12 bases between. The CDR3 consists of 15 residues. Germline loops: CDR1 LNHDA, CDR2 SQIVND (reference sequence). CDR3 coding DNA: TGTGCCAGTAGTATCAGCAGCGGGTTCACAGATACGCAGTATTTT. It is translated as CASSISSGFTDTQYF.

This sequence joins TRBV7-2 and TRBJ2-5; D unclear. The CDR3 runs to 12 residues. Looked up from germline, CDR1 is SGHTA and CDR2 is FQGNSA. V was cut by 5 bases and J by 7 bases, with 11 bases left in between. CDR3 DNA sequence: TGTGCCAGCAGCGTACACACTACGACCCAGTACTTC. It yields the protein CASSVHTTTQYF. Using reference TRBV7-2 and TRBJ2-5 for the parts outside the CDR3, the full variable domain is GAGVSQSPSNKVTEKGKDVELRCDPISGHTALYWYRQSLGQGLEFLIYFQGNSAPDKSGLPSDRFSAERTGGSVSTLTIQRTQQEDSAVYLCASSVHTTTQYFGPGTRLLVL.

The chain carries TRBV6-5 and TRBJ2-7; D is unresolved. The V end lost 0 bases, the J end lost 3 bases, and 6 bases lay between the germline ends. CDR3 length equals 13 residues. The germline gives CDR1 MNHEY, CDR2 SVGAGI. The CDR3 DNA reads as TGTGCCAGCAGTTACTCGAACGACTACGAGCAGTACTTC. This translates into CASSYSNDYEQYF.

V usage is TRBV6-1 and J usage is TRBJ1-5; tentatively, D is TRBD1 (6 bases). This CDR3 is 14 amino acids long. CDR1 MNHNS and CDR2 SASEGT come from the germline V gene. Between the trimmed V and J ends, which lost 7 bases and 1 base, there was a span of 11 bases. Written as DNA, the CDR3 is TGTGCCAGCACCCTAGGGGGGAGCAATCAGCCCCAGCATTTT. This translates into CASTLGGSNQPQHF.

The chain uses TRBV9 and TRBJ1-2, with unresolved D. From germline, CDR1 is SGDLS and CDR2 YYNGEE. V lost 0 bases and J 1 base, leaving 7 bases between the germline ends. CDR3 length: 14 residues. CDR3 region: CASSVAPGNYGYTF. CDR3 bases: TGTGCCAGCAGCGTAGCTCCGGGTAACTATGGCTACACCTTC.

The genes are TRBV15 and TRBJ1-3, with D tentatively TRBD1 (6 bases). V was pared by 4 bases and J by 2 bases, with 15 bases between. CDR3 size: 16 residues. CDR1 is LNHNV, CDR2 YYDKDF, per germline (reference sequence). The CDR3, as DNA: TGTGCCACCAGCACCCGGCTCGAGGGGGCTGGAAACACCATATATTTT. Its protein product is CATSTRLEGAGNTIYF.

The chain has TRBV5-6 and TRBJ1-4, with D hard to call. The germline V and J ends were trimmed by 4 bases and 4 bases, with 14 bases remaining between them. The CDR3 is 15 amino acids. Germline CDR1 is SGHDT and CDR2 is YYEEEE. CDR3 nucleotides: TGTGCCAGCAGCAACAGCGGTACTAGTAATGAAAAACTGTTTTTT. It specifies CASSNSGTSNEKLFF.

This sequence joins TRBV2 and TRBJ2-2, with 7 bases aligning to TRBD2. The CDR3 spans 15 residues. Trimming at V came to 3 bases and at J to 1 base, leaving 2 bases not matched to a gene. The germline CDR1 and CDR2 sequences are SNHLY and FYNNEI. DNA of the CDR3: TGTGCCAGCAGTGAGCTAGCGGTGAACACCGGGGAGCTGTTTTTT. Translated, it gives CASSELAVNTGELFF.

The CDR3 here is CASSSPPGQGGEQYF. CDR3 DNA: TGTGCCAGCAGTTCCCCTCCGGGACAGGGAGGCGAGCAGTACTTC. The V gene is TRBV28, the J gene TRBJ2-7; 9 nucleotides line up with TRBD1. V shed 4 bases, J shed 6 bases, and the junction held 10 bases outside the gene matches. The CDR3 totals 15 residues. Germline CDR1 and CDR2: MDHEN and SYDVKM. Combining the CDR3 with reference TRBV28 and TRBJ2-7 gives the whole variable domain DVKVTQSSRYLVKRTGEKVFLECVQDMDHENMFWYRQDPGLGLRLIYFSYDVKMKEKGDIPEGYSVSREKKERFSLILESASTNQTSMYLCASSSPPGQGGEQYFGPGTRLTVT.

The J gene is TRBJ1-2, the V gene TRBV4-2; D ambiguous. From germline, CDR1 is LGHNA and CDR2 YNFKEQ. Between the trimmed V and J ends, which lost 0 bases and 5 bases, there was a span of 7 bases. CDR3 length equals 13 residues. The CDR3 is CASSQDSGYGYTF. CDR3 bases: TGTGCCAGCAGCCAAGATTCCGGGTATGGCTACACCTTC.

The gene calls are TRBV30 and TRBJ1-1, with a possible D match to TRBD1 (5 bases). The CDR3 spans 13 residues. CDR1 is GTSNPN, CDR2 SVGIG, per germline (reference sequence). The V gene lost 5 bases and the J gene lost 1 base, with 11 bases spanning the gap. CDR3: CAWQQGGNTEAFF. CDR3 nucleotides: TGTGCCTGGCAGCAGGGAGGGAACACTGAAGCTTTCTTT.

The J gene is TRBJ1-5, the V gene TRBV19; perhaps TRBD1 as D (5 bases). The V end was cut by 2 bases, the J end by 6 bases, with 23 bases between. CDR1 is LNHDA and CDR2 is SQIVND in the germline V gene (reference sequence). This CDR3 contains 18 residues. CDR3: CASSITIGGFSSAQPQHF. The CDR3 DNA reads as TGTGCCAGTAGTATAACAATTGGGGGGTTTTCCTCTGCTCAGCCCCAGCATTTT.

This rearrangement joins TRBV6-1 to TRBJ2-5; the D gene is possibly TRBD2 (5 bases). CDR1 and CDR2 (germline): MNHNS, SASEGT. This CDR3 has 13 amino acids. Trimming removed 4 bases at V and 4 bases at J, with 10 bases between. The CDR3 DNA follows: TGTGCCAGCAGTGGAGGGTACAGAGAGACCCAGTACTTC. Its protein product is CASSGGYRETQYF.

The chain links TRBV28 to TRBJ1-3, with 7 positions matching TRBD1. The V gene's germline CDR1 is MDHEN and CDR2 SYDVKM. The CDR3 contains 16 residues. V was clipped by 3 bases and J by 4 bases; unmatched bases: 9. The CDR3 protein is CASSFKVGTVGNTIYF. In DNA, the CDR3 is TGTGCCAGCAGTTTTAAGGTGGGGACAGTCGGAAACACCATATATTTT.

This chain uses TRBV7-9 with TRBJ1-5, with D unclear. V was shortened by 5 bases and J by 0 bases, with 14 bases between the two germline ends. This CDR3 has 16 residues. Germline V CDR1 and CDR2: SEHNR, FQNEAQ (reference sequence). The CDR3 is CASSRPPGNSNQPQHF. DNA for the CDR3: TGTGCCAGCAGCCGACCCCCAGGAAATAGCAATCAGCCCCAGCATTTT.

CDR3 nucleotide sequence: TGTGCCAGCTACACCGGGACGGGGCCCTACGAGCAGTACTTC. Amino acids: CASYTGTGPYEQYF. The V and J genes are TRBV6-1 and TRBJ2-7, with D possibly called TRBD1 or TRBD2 (5 bases each). Trimming shortened V by 8 bases and J by 2 bases, and 16 bases separated the two germline ends. CDR1 is MNHNS, CDR2 SASEGT, per germline. The CDR3 sequence is 14 residues long.

The J gene is TRBJ2-1, the V gene TRBV5-6, with D possibly matching TRBD2 (6 bases). In germline, CDR1 is SGHDT, CDR2 YYEEEE. The CDR3 runs to 18 residues. Trimming shortened V by 0 bases and J by 0 bases, and 16 bases separated the two germline ends. CDR3 protein: CASSLAVAGSSSYNEQFF. For the CDR3, the DNA is TGTGCCAGCAGCTTGGCCGTGGCGGGATCCAGCTCCTACAATGAGCAGTTCTTC.

The chain couples TRBV19 to TRBJ2-4; possibly TRBD2 for D (5 bases). Per the germline V gene, CDR1 is LNHDA and CDR2 is SQIVND (reference sequence). The length of the CDR3 is 14 residues. Trimming took off 6 bases at V and 0 bases at J, with 9 bases between the two ends. The CDR3 DNA reads as TGTGCCAGTAGGGAGCGGCTAGCCAAAAACATTCAGTACTTC. Protein product: CASRERLAKNIQYF.

The chain combines TRBV5-4 with TRBJ2-1, with D unresolved. CDR1 is SGHNT and CDR2 is YYREEE in the germline V gene (reference sequence). V dropped 2 bases and J dropped 0 bases, with 9 bases sitting between them. This CDR3 has 15 amino acids. CDR3 loop: CASSFELVSYNEQFF. The CDR3 region has the DNA TGTGCCAGCAGCTTCGAGCTAGTCTCCTACAATGAGCAGTTCTTC.

The rearrangement uses TRBV5-6 and TRBJ2-1, with 7 bases aligning to TRBD2. Germline V lookup: CDR1 SGHDT, CDR2 YYEEEE. Trimming at V came to 0 bases and at J to 3 bases, leaving 3 bases not matched to a gene. CDR3 length: 15 amino acids. The CDR3 nucleotides are TGTGCCAGCAGCTTGGTAGAGCGGGGCTACAATGAGCAGTTCTTC. Protein product: CASSLVERGYNEQFF.

The rearrangement uses TRBV7-9 and TRBJ2-1; D is uncertain. The CDR3 is 15 amino acids. Germline V gene data show CDR1 as SEHNR and CDR2 as FQNEAQ (reference sequence). V lost 5 bases and J 8 bases, leaving 19 bases between the germline ends. The CDR3 DNA is TGTGCCAGCAGCCCGAACACCGCCGGCATGCATGAGCAGTTCTTC. As protein: CASSPNTAGMHEQFF. Supplemented by reference TRBV7-9 and TRBJ2-1, the full variable domain reads DTGVSQNPRHKITKRGQNVTFRCDPISEHNRLYWYRQTLGQGPEFLTYFQNEAQLEKSRLLSDRFSAERPKGSFSTLEIQRTEQGDSAMYLCASSPNTAGMHEQFFGPGTRLTVL.

The chain is built from TRBV27 and TRBJ2-7; TRBD2 matches at 14 bases. Looked up from germline, CDR1 is MNHEY and CDR2 is SMNVEV (reference sequence). CDR3 length equals 18 residues. V shed 10 bases and J 2 bases; nucleotides not matched to a gene: 16. CDR3 amino acids: CAITNGTSGSNGAYEQYF. The CDR3 nucleotides are TGTGCCATCACTAACGGGACTAGCGGGAGTAATGGGGCCTACGAGCAGTACTTC.

J is TRBJ2-1 and V is TRBV30, with D possibly being TRBD1 (6 bases). This CDR3 contains 13 residues. Trimming took off 0 bases at V and 6 bases at J, with 9 bases between the two ends. CDR1 GTSNPN and CDR2 SVGIG come from the germline V gene (reference sequence). CDR3 in DNA: TGTGCCTGGAGTGTATACAGGGTCAATGAGCAGTTCTTC. Translation: CAWSVYRVNEQFF.